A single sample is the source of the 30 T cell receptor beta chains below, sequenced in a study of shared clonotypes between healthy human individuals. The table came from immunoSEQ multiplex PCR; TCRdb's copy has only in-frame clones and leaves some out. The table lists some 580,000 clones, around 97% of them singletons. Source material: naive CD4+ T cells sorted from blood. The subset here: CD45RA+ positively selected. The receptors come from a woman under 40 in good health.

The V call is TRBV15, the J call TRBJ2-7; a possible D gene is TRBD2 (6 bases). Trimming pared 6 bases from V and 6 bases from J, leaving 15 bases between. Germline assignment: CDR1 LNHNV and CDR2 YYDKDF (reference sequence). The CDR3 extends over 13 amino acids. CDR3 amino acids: CATSPTRGGEQYF. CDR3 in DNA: TGTGCCACCAGTCCGACAAGGGGAGGCGAGCAGTACTTC.

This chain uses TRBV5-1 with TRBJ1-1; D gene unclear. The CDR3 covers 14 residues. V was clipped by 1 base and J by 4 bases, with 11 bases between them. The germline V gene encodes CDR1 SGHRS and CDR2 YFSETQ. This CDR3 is CASSLFWAATEAFF. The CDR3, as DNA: TGCGCCAGCAGCTTGTTTTGGGCCGCCACTGAAGCTTTCTTT.

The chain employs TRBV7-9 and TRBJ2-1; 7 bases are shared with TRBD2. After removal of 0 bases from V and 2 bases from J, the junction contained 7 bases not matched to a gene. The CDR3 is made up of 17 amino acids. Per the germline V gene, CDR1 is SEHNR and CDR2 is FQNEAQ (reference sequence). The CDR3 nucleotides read TGTGCCAGCAGCTTAGCGCAGAGAAGCGGGACCTACAATGAGCAGTTCTTC. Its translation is CASSLAQRSGTYNEQFF. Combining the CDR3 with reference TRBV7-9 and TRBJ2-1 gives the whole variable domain DTGVSQNPRHKITKRGQNVTFRCDPISEHNRLYWYRQTLGQGPEFLTYFQNEAQLEKSRLLSDRFSAERPKGSFSTLEIQRTEQGDSAMYLCASSLAQRSGTYNEQFFGPGTRLTVL.

In nucleotides, the CDR3 is TGTGCCAGCAGTGCCGTGGCAGGGGCTGGAAACACCATATATTTT. This encodes CASSAVAGAGNTIYF. The chain couples TRBV6-4 to TRBJ1-3; tentatively, D is TRBD1 (6 bases). CDR1 MRHNA and CDR2 SNTAGT come from the germline V gene. The CDR3 sequence is 15 residues long. Trimming pared 4 bases from V and 2 bases from J, leaving 12 bases between.

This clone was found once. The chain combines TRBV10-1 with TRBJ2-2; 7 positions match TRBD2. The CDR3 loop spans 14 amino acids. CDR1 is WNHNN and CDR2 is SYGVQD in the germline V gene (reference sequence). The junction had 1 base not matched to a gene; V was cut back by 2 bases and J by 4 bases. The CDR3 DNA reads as TGCGCCAGCAGTGAGGCTAGCGGCACCGGGGAGCTGTTTTTT. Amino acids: CASSEASGTGELFF.

The CDR3 DNA is TGTGCCAGCCTCTCGGCTAGCGGCACCCACGAGCAGTACTTC. The encoded protein is CASLSASGTHEQYF. The chain couples TRBV28 to TRBJ2-7; 7 bases are a match to TRBD2. The CDR3 runs to 14 residues. Trimming took 8 bases from V and 5 from J; bases not matched to a gene: 12. Germline V gives CDR1 MDHEN, CDR2 SYDVKM. The full variable domain, its missing parts supplied by reference TRBV28 and TRBJ2-7, is DVKVTQSSRYLVKRTGEKVFLECVQDMDHENMFWYRQDPGLGLRLIYFSYDVKMKEKGDIPEGYSVSREKKERFSLILESASTNQTSMYLCASLSASGTHEQYFGPGTRLTVT.

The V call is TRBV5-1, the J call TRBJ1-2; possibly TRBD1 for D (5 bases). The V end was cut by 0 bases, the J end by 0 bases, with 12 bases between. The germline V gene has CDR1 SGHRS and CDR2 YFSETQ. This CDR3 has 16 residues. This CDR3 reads CASSLAEAGTNYGYTF. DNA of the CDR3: TGCGCCAGCAGCTTGGCCGAGGCAGGGACTAACTATGGCTACACCTTC. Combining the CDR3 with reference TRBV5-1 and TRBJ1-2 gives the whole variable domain KAGVTQTPRYLIKTRGQQVTLSCSPISGHRSVSWYQQTPGQGLQFLFEYFSETQRNKGNFPGRFSGRQFSNSRSEMNVSTLELGDSALYLCASSLAEAGTNYGYTFGSGTRLTVV.

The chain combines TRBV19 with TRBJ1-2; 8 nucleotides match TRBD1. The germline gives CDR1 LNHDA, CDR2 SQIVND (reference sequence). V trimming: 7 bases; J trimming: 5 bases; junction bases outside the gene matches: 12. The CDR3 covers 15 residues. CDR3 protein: CASKNAGTGGYGYTF. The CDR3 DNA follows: TGTGCCAGTAAAAACGCCGGGACAGGCGGTTATGGCTACACCTTC.

The chain's CDR3 is CASTPQAAPYEQYF. The CDR3 DNA is TGTGCCAGCACTCCCCAGGCGGCCCCCTACGAGCAGTACTTC. V usage is TRBV28 and J usage is TRBJ2-7, with D uncertain. Trimming shortened V by 7 bases and J by 2 bases, and 15 bases separated the two germline ends. The CDR3 runs to 14 residues. Germline V gene sequence: CDR1 MDHEN, CDR2 SYDVKM.

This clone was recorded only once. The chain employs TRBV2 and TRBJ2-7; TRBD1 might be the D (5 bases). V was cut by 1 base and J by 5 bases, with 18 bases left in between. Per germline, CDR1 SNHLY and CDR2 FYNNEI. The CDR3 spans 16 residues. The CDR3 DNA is TGTGCCAGCAGTGAAGGGGGCCCAGGTAGGTGGGACGAGCAGTACTTC. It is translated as CASSEGGPGRWDEQYF.

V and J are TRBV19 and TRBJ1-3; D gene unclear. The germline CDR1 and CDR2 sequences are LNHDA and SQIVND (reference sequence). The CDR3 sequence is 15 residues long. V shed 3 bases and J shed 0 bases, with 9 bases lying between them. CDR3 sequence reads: CASSIPETSGNTIYF. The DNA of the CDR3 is TGTGCCAGTAGTATCCCAGAGACCTCTGGAAACACCATATATTTT.

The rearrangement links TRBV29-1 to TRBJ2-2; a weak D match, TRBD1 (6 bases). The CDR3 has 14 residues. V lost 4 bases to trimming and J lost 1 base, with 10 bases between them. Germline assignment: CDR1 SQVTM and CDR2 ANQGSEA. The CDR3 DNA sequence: TGCAGCGTTGGAGGACAGATGAACACCGGGGAGCTGTTTTTT. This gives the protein CSVGGQMNTGELFF.

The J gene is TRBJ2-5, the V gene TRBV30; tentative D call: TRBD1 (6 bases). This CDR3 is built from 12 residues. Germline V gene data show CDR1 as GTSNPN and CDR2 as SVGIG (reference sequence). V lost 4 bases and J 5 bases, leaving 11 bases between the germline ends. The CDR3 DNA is TGTGCCTGGAACTCAGGGGTGGAGACCCAGTACTTC. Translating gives CAWNSGVETQYF. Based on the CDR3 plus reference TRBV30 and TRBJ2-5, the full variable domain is SQTIHQWPATLVQPVGSPLSLECTVEGTSNPNLYWYRQAAGRGLQLLFYSVGIGQISSEVPQNLSASRPQDRQFILSSKKLLLSDSGFYLCAWNSGVETQYFGPGTRLLVL.

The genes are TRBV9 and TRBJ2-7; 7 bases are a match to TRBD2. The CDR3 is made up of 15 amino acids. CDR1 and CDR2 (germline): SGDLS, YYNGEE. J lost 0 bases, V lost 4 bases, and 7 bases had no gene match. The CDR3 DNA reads TGTGCCAGCAGCAGACTAGCAACCGTCTCCTACGAGCAGTACTTC. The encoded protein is CASSRLATVSYEQYF.

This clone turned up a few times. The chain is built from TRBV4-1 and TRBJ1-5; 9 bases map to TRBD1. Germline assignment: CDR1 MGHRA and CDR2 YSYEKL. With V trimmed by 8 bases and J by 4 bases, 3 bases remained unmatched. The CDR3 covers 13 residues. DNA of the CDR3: TGCGCCAGCGGGGACAGGGCAAATCAGCCCCAGCATTTT. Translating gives CASGDRANQPQHF.

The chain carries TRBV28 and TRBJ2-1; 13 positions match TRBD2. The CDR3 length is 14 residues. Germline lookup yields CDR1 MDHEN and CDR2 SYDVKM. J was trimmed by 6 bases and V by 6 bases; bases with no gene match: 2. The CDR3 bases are TGTGCCAGCAGAGGGACTAGCGGGGTCAATGAGCAGTTCTTC. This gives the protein CASRGTSGVNEQFF. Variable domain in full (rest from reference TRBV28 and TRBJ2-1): DVKVTQSSRYLVKRTGEKVFLECVQDMDHENMFWYRQDPGLGLRLIYFSYDVKMKEKGDIPEGYSVSREKKERFSLILESASTNQTSMYLCASRGTSGVNEQFFGPGTRLTVL.

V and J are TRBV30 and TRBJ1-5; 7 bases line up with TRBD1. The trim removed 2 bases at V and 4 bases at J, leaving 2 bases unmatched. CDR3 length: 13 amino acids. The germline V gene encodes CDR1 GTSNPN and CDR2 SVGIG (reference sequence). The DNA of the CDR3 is TGTGCCTGGAGTCCACAGGGGAATCAGCCCCAGCATTTT. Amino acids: CAWSPQGNQPQHF.

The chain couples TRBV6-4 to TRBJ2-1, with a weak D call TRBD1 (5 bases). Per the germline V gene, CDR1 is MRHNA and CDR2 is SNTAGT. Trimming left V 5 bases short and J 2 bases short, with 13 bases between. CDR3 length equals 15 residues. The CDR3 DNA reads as TGTGCCAGCAGTCCTCAGGGAATGGCCTACAATGAGCAGTTCTTC. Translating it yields CASSPQGMAYNEQFF.

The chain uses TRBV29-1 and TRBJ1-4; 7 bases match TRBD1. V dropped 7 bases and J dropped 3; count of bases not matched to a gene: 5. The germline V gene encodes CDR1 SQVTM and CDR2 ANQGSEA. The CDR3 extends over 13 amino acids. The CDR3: CSATGIANEKLFF. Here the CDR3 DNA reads TGCAGCGCGACAGGGATCGCTAATGAAAAACTGTTTTTT.

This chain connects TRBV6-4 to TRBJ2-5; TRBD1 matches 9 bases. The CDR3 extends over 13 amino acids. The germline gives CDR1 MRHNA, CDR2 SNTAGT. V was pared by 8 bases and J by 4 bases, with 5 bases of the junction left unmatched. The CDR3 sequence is CASARQGGETQYF. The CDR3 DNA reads TGTGCCAGCGCCAGACAGGGGGGAGAGACCCAGTACTTC.

The CDR3 DNA sequence: TGTGCCAGCAGCTTAGAGGGTGGCGGGAGTGCGGGAGAGACCCAGTACTTC. It yields the protein CASSLEGGGSAGETQYF. V is TRBV7-9 and J is TRBJ2-5; 7 nucleotides line up with TRBD2. In germline, CDR1 is SEHNR, CDR2 FQNEAQ (reference sequence). This CDR3 region has 17 residues. Trimming took 1 base from V and 4 from J; bases not matched to a gene: 12.

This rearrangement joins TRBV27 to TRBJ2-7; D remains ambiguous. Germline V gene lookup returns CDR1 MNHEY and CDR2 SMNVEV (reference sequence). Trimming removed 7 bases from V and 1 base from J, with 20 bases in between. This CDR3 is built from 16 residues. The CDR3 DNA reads TGTGCCAGCACCCGGGCTTACCCTTTCGGATCCTACGAGCAGTACTTC. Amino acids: CASTRAYPFGSYEQYF.

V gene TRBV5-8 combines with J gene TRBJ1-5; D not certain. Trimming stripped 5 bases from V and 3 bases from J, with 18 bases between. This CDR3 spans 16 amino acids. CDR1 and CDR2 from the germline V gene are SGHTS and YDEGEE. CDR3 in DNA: TGTGCCAGCAGACCTACCGCTTGGGGTAACAATCAGCCCCAGCATTTT. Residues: CASRPTAWGNNQPQHF. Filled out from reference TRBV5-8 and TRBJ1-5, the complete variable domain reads EAGVTQSPTHLIKTRGQQATLRCSPISGHTSVYWYQQALGLGLQFLLWYDEGEERNRGNFPPRFSGRQFPNYSSELNVNALELEDSALYLCASRPTAWGNNQPQHFGDGTRLSIL.

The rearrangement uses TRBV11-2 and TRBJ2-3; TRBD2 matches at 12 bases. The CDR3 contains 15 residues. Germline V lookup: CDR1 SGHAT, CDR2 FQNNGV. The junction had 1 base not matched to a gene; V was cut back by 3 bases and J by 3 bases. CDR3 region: CASSFTSGRTDTQYF. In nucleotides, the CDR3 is TGTGCCAGCAGCTTCACTAGCGGGAGGACAGATACGCAGTATTTT.

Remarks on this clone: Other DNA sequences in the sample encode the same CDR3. The CDR3 region has the DNA TGCGCCAGCAGCCCTCGGGTTAATACTGAAGCTTTCTTT. It translates to CASSPRVNTEAFF. V usage is TRBV5-1 and J usage is TRBJ1-1; no clear D. The V end lost 4 bases, the J end lost 5 bases, and 12 bases lay between the germline ends. This CDR3 spans 13 amino acids. Per the germline V gene, CDR1 is SGHRS and CDR2 is YFSETQ.

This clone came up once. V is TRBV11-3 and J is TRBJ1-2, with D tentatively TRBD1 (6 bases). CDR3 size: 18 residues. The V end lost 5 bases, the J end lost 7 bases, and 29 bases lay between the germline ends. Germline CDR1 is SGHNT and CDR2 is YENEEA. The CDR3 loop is CASSLRQEVETSMAGYTF. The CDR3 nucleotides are TGTGCCAGCAGCCTGAGACAGGAAGTAGAGACTTCTATGGCTGGCTACACCTTC.

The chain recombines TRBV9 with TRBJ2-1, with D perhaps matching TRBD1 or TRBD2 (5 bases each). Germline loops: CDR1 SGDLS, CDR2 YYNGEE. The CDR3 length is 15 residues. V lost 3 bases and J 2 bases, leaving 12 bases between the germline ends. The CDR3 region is CASSDGTETYNEQFF. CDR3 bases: TGTGCCAGCAGCGATGGGACGGAAACCTACAATGAGCAGTTCTTC.

This chain's CDR3 is CASSFYREYTEAFF. In DNA, the CDR3 is TGTGCCAGCAGTTTCTACAGGGAGTATACTGAAGCTTTCTTT. The V call is TRBV28, the J call TRBJ1-1; D perhaps matches TRBD1 (6 bases). Deletions cut 3 bases from V and 5 bases from J, with 13 bases between. The CDR3 runs 14 residues. Germline loops: CDR1 MDHEN, CDR2 SYDVKM.

The CDR3 loop is CASRGAGGSNQPQHF. CDR3 nucleotides: TGTGCCAGCAGGGGAGCGGGGGGCTCTAATCAGCCCCAGCATTTT. The rearrangement joins TRBV28 to TRBJ1-5, with D possibly being TRBD1 (6 bases). Germline CDR1 reads MDHEN; CDR2 reads SYDVKM. The CDR3 sequence is 15 residues long. The ends were cut back, 6 bases at V and 4 bases at J, with 16 bases in the middle.

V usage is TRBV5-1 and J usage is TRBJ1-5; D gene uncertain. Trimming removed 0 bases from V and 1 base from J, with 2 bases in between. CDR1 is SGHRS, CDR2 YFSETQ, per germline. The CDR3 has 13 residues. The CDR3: CASSLESNQPQHF. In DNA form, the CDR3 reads TGCGCCAGCAGCTTGGAAAGCAATCAGCCCCAGCATTTT.